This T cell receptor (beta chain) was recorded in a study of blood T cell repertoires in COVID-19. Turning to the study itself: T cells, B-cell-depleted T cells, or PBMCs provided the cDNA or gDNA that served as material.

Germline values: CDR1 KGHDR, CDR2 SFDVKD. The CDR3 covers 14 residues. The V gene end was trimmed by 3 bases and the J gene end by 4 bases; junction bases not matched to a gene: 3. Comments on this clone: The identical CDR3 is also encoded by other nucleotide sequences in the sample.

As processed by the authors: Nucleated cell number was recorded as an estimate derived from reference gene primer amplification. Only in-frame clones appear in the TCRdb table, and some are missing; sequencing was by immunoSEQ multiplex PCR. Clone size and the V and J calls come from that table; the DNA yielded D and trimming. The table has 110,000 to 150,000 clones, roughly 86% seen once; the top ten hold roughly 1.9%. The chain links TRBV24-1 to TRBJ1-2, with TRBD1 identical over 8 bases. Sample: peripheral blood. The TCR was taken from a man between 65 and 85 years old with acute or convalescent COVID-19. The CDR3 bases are TGTGCCACCAGTGATCGGACAGGGCTCTATGGCTACACCTTC. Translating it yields CATSDRTGLYGYTF.